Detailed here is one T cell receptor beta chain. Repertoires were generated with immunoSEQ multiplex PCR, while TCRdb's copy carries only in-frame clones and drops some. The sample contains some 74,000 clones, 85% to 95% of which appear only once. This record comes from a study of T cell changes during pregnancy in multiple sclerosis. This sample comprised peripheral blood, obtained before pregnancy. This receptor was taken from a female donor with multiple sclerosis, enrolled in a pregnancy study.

The DNA for the CDR3 is TGTGCCAGCAGTGGCCTGGGGGACAGACCAAAGGACTCCTACGAGCAGTACTTC. This gives the protein CASSGLGDRPKDSYEQYF. J is TRBJ2-7 and V is TRBV28; 7 bases map to TRBD1. Germline assignment: CDR1 MDHEN and CDR2 SYDVKM. V dropped 5 bases and J dropped 0; count of bases not matched to a gene: 16. This CDR3 comprises 18 residues.